Listed below are T cell receptor beta chains from one sample, sequenced in a study of blood T cells in healthy people across ages. TCRdb reanalysed the 5' RACE reads using MiXCR and keeps one entry per CDR3 protein. Of hundreds of thousands of distinct CDR3 sequences in the sample, 58% were seen once. Sequencing input: blood. The receptors derive from a man aged 30 to 45 in good health. The CDR3 runs from the conserved cysteine through the conserved F or W. Each record gives: D gene, J gene, V gene, clone size, CDR3 DNA, CDR3 protein. The D gene is left open where the match is weak. Some rows mark clone size as missing; the rest say once, few, many or name a class of expanded clone.

>.|TRBJ2-1|TRBV7-2|few
TGTGCCAGCAGCCCCGATGCCCCGTTCTACAATGAGCAGTTCTTC
CASSPDAPFYNEQFF
>.|TRBJ2-3|TRBV20-1|.
TGCAGTGCTAGAGGGGGATCGGATACGCAGTATTTT
CSARGGSDTQYF
>.|TRBJ2-5|TRBV29-1|few
TGCAGCGTGAAGTTACAGGGAACCGAGACCCAGTACTTC
CSVKLQGTETQYF
>.|TRBJ2-3|TRBV9|.
TGTGCCAGCAGCGTAGGCGCCTCCCTCGGCAAGACAGATACGCAGTATTTT
CASSVGASLGKTDTQYF
>.|TRBJ1-4|TRBV20-1|few
TGCAGTGCTAGACCGCACGGCGAAAAACTGTTTTTT
CSARPHGEKLFF
>.|TRBJ2-7|TRBV29-1|.
TGCAGCGTCGCACCGGGAAACATCTACAATGAGCAGTACTTC
CSVAPGNIYNEQYF
>TRBD2|TRBJ2-1|TRBV11-2|few
TGTGCCAGCAGATCTCCGGGAGGCTCTGTGAATGAGCAGTTCTTC
CASRSPGGSVNEQFF
>.|TRBJ1-2|TRBV25-1|.
TGTGCCAGCAGTGCTACCGGACTCCTAGGCTACACCTTC
CASSATGLLGYTF
>TRBD1|TRBJ1-2|TRBV20-1|few
TGCAGCCCGATGCCAGCAGGGGGCAACTGTGGCTACACCTTC
CSPMPAGGNCGYTF
>.|TRBJ2-5|TRBV4-3|few
TGCGCCAGCAGCCAAGTTGTCACAGAACAAGAGACCCAGTACTTC
CASSQVVTEQETQYF
>.|TRBJ1-2|TRBV29-1|.
TGCAGCGTTGTTTGGGAGGCTCCCTCCGGCTATGGCTACACCTTC
CSVVWEAPSGYGYTF
>.|TRBJ2-1|TRBV2|.
TGTGCCAGCAGGCCGGGCCCCCTACGTGTGGATGAGCAGTTCTTC
CASRPGPLRVDEQFF
>TRBD2|TRBJ2-7|TRBV28|few
TGTGCCATAACCCCCGGGACTAGTGGTAGCTACGAGCAGTACTTC
CAITPGTSGSYEQYF
>.|TRBJ1-1|TRBV5-1|.
TGCGCCAGCAGCTTAGATCCAGCTCAACTTATGAACACTGAAGCTTTCTTT
CASSLDPAQLMNTEAFF
>TRBD2|TRBJ2-1|TRBV6-2/TRBV6-3|.
TGTGCCAGCAGTTACGGCGGGAGGATCAATGAGCAGTTCTTC
CASSYGGRINEQFF
>.|TRBJ1-1|TRBV6-5|.
TGTGCCAGCTCAAACGACGACGGGAACACTGAAGCTTTCTTT
CASSNDDGNTEAFF
>.|TRBJ2-1|TRBV6-5|.
TGTGCCAGCAGTTACCCCGGGACTTATTACCGCAATGAGCAGTTCTTC
CASSYPGTYYRNEQFF
>.|TRBJ2-7|TRBV20-1|.
TGCAGTGCTAGAAGGCCGATCGGGGACTACGAGCAGTACTTC
CSARRPIGDYEQYF
>.|TRBJ2-5|TRBV2|.
TGTGCCAGCAGTCCGACTAGGAAAGAGACCCAGTACTTC
CASSPTRKETQYF
>.|TRBJ2-7|TRBV13|.
TGTGCCAGCGGGCAAAGTGGGGGACCTCGCGAGCAGTACTTC
CASGQSGGPREQYF
>.|TRBJ2-5|TRBV6-5|.
TGTGCCAGCAGTTACTCGATAACTAGTACCAAAGAGACCCAGTACTTC
CASSYSITSTKETQYF
>.|TRBJ2-5|TRBV12-3/TRBV12-4|.
TGTGCCAGCAGTTTATCAGGGCCAGAGACCCAGTACTTC
CASSLSGPETQYF
>TRBD2|TRBJ2-1|TRBV7-9|.
TGTGCCAGCAGGGCTAGCGGGAGGGACAATGAGCAGTTCTTC
CASRASGRDNEQFF
>.|TRBJ2-7|TRBV7-2|.
TGTGCCAGCAGCTTGAGGGGTACCGGCGAGCAGTACTTC
CASSLRGTGEQYF
>.|TRBJ1-2|TRBV7-2|few
TGTGCCACCGTGCCCCCAGGGCCTTATGGCTACACCTTC
CATVPPGPYGYTF
>.|TRBJ1-2|TRBV10-3|.
TGTGCCATCAGTGACGTGGGAATTAACTATGGCTACACCTTC
CAISDVGINYGYTF
>.|TRBJ2-1|TRBV2|.
TGTGCCAGCAGTAGGGACATGGGTAATGAGCAGTTCTTC
CASSRDMGNEQFF
>.|TRBJ1-6|TRBV12-3/TRBV12-4|.
TGTGCCAGCAGTCAAGGGGCAGGGCCCCTCCACTTT
CASSQGAGPLHF
>TRBD1|TRBJ1-5|TRBV20-1|.
TGCAGTGCTTCTCAGGGGGCGCAGGGTCGTCAGCCCCAGCATTTT
CSASQGAQGRQPQHF
>TRBD2|TRBJ2-2|TRBV4-1|once
TGCGCCAGCAGCCAGGAAGCCGGGGGGTGGAACACCGGGGAGCTGTTTTTT
CASSQEAGGWNTGELFF
>.|TRBJ2-5|TRBV20-1|.
TGCAGTGCTAGACAGGGTTCTTCGCAGTACTTC
CSARQGSSQYF
>.|TRBJ2-3|TRBV7-2|.
TGTGCCAGCAGCTTGAGCGGGTTGACGTTGTATTTT
CASSLSGLTLYF
>.|TRBJ2-3|TRBV20-1|.
TGCAGAGCGGTCTCCACAGATACGCAGTATTTT
CRAVSTDTQYF
>.|TRBJ2-1|TRBV15|.
TGTGCCACCAGAAACGTGGGGTACGAGCAGTTCTTC
CATRNVGYEQFF
>TRBD1|TRBJ1-6|TRBV25-1|once
TGTGCCAGGAGCAAACCTGAACACAGGACAGGAGTAAATTCACCCCTCCACTTT
CARSKPEHRTGVNSPLHF
>TRBD1|TRBJ1-2|TRBV19|.
TGTGCCAGTACCTCGGACAGGCGGGCCCTATATGGCTACACCTTC
CASTSDRRALYGYTF
>.|TRBJ2-3|TRBV20-1|.
TGCAGTGCTAGAGGGGCAGGGGCTCTAGGACTTCGGGATACGCAGTATTTT
CSARGAGALGLRDTQYF
>TRBD1|TRBJ2-1|TRBV6-6|.
TGTGCCAGCACCCCGGGACAGGAGCGGTTCTTC
CASTPGQERFF
>.|TRBJ2-7|TRBV24-1|few
TGTGCCACCAGTGATCTTGGGCAGGCCTACGAGCAGTACTTC
CATSDLGQAYEQYF
>.|TRBJ2-3|TRBV5-1|.
TGCGCCTGCAGCGCAGACAACACAGATACGCAGTATTTT
CACSADNTDTQYF
>TRBD2|TRBJ2-3|TRBV20-1|.
TGCAGTGCTCCACATTCCGGGACTAGCGGGTTAGGAAGCACAGATACGCAGTATTTT
CSAPHSGTSGLGSTDTQYF
>.|TRBJ1-2|TRBV7-2|once
TGTGCCAGCAGCTTAGGAGGGGGGATTGATAACGATGGCTACACCTTC
CASSLGGGIDNDGYTF
>.|TRBJ2-1|TRBV24-1|.
TGTGCCACCAGTGACCCGGGACTTTCCCCGTACAATGAGCAGTTCTTC
CATSDPGLSPYNEQFF
>TRBD1|TRBJ1-3|TRBV5-1|few
TGCGCCAGCAGCTTGGCCGGGACAGGGGTATACTCTGGAAACACCATATATTTT
CASSLAGTGVYSGNTIYF
>TRBD2|TRBJ2-1|TRBV28|.
TGTGCCAGCCTCCCCTGGGGACTAGCGGGAACCCGGCCCTTTGAGCAGTTCTTC
CASLPWGLAGTRPFEQFF
>TRBD1|TRBJ2-7|TRBV12-3/TRBV12-4|.
TGTGCCAGCAGTTTGCTCGGACAGGGGGCAGGCGGGACAAGCTCCTACAATGAGCAGTACTTC
CASSLLGQGAGGTSSYNEQYF
>TRBD1|TRBJ1-5|TRBV20-1|.
TGCAGTGCTAAGACAGGGGGCGGCAGCAATCAGCCCCAGCATTTT
CSAKTGGGSNQPQHF
>.|TRBJ1-5|TRBV4-1|.
TGCGCCAGCAGCCAAGATGGGCTTGGAGGTCAGCCCCAGCATTTT
CASSQDGLGGQPQHF
>.|TRBJ1-5|TRBV6-6|.
TGTGCGAGCACATGGACATCCAAGAATCAGCCCCAGCATTTT
CASTWTSKNQPQHF